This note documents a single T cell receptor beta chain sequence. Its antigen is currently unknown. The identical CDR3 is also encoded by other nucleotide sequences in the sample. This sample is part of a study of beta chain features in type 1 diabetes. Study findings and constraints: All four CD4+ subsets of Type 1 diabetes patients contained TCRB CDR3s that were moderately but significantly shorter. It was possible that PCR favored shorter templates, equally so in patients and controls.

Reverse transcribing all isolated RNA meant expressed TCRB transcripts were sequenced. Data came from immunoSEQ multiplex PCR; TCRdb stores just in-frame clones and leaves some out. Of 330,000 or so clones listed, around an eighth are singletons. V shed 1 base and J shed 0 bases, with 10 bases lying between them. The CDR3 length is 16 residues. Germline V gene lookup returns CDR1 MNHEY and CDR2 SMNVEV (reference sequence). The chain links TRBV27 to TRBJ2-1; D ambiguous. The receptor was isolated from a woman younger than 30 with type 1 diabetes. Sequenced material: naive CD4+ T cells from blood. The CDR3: CASSLFGGSSYNEQFF. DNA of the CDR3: TGTGCCAGCAGTTTATTTGGCGGATCCTCCTACAATGAGCAGTTCTTC.